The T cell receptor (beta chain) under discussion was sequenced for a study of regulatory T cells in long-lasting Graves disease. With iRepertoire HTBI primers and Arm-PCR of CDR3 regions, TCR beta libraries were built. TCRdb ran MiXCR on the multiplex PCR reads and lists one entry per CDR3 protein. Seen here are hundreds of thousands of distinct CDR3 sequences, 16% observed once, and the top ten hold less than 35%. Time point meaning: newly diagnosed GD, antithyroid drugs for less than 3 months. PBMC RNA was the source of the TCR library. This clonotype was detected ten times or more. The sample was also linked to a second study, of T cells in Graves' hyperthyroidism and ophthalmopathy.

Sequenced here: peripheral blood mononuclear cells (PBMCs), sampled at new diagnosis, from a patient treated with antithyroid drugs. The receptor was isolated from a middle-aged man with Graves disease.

This chain's CDR3 is CASTEVFLLAGTTDTQYF. CDR3 nucleotides: TGTGCCAGCACGGAGGTGTTTTTGCTAGCGGGAACCACAGATACGCAGTATTTT. J is TRBJ2-3 and V is TRBV6-1; 9 bases are shared with TRBD2. This CDR3 spans 18 amino acids. Germline CDR1 is MNHNS and CDR2 is SASEGT. Unmatched junction bases numbered 16, after V lost 7 bases and J lost 2 bases.